One and the same sample provided the 15 T cell receptor beta chains below, sequenced in a study of cytomegalovirus exposure and HLA in healthy donors. Both 60 Vbeta primers and 13 Jbeta primers went into the PCR. Some clones are missing from TCRdb's copy, which holds only in-frame ones; the method was immunoSEQ multiplex PCR. The table has 70,000 to 95,000 clones, roughly 79% seen once; the top ten hold about 2%. The specimen sequenced was PBMCs. Receptors were obtained from a woman aged 25 to 39 in good health and CMV-seronegative.

This clone was found once. The chain joins TRBV7-2 to TRBJ2-5; 7 bases map to TRBD1. The CDR3 totals 15 residues. From germline, CDR1 is SGHTA and CDR2 FQGNSA. V was clipped by 5 bases and J by 4 bases; unmatched bases: 10. CDR3 bases: TGTGCCAGCAGCCCACCGGAGACAGGGCGAGAGACCCAGTACTTC. This gives the protein CASSPPETGRETQYF.

This clone appeared a few times. V is TRBV6-1 and J is TRBJ1-2; 10 positions agree with TRBD1. Germline assignment: CDR1 MNHNS and CDR2 SASEGT. V shed 6 bases and J 4 bases; nucleotides not matched to a gene: 8. The CDR3 loop spans 15 amino acids. The CDR3 DNA reads TGTGCCAGCAGCGAGAGACAGGGGGCGGGCTATGGCTACACCTTC. Its protein is CASSERQGAGYGYTF.

The chain combines TRBV6-1 with TRBJ1-4; D unresolved. Germline V CDR1 and CDR2: MNHNS, SASEGT. This CDR3 has 13 amino acids. V lost 4 bases and J 5 bases, leaving 8 bases between the germline ends. The CDR3 sequence is CASSVVLNEKLFF. Written as DNA, the CDR3 is TGTGCCAGCAGTGTGGTACTAAATGAAAAACTGTTTTTT.

The chain joins TRBV6-5 to TRBJ2-5; TRBD2 matches at 9 bases. Per the germline V gene, CDR1 is MNHEY and CDR2 is SVGAGI. The CDR3 spans 15 residues. J lost 5 bases, V lost 6 bases, and 10 bases had no gene match. The CDR3 DNA sequence: TGTGCCAGCAGGAGAAATAGCGGGAGTTCGGAGACCCAGTACTTC. Its translation is CASRRNSGSSETQYF.

CDR3 amino acids: CAIRSRLAETTYEQYF. DNA of the CDR3: TGTGCCATCAGATCCAGACTAGCGGAAACTACCTACGAGCAGTACTTC. V is TRBV10-3 and J is TRBJ2-7, with TRBD2 matching over 9 bases. There are 16 residues in the CDR3. Germline CDR1 is ENHRY and CDR2 is SYGVKD. Losses at the gene ends were 6 bases for V and 2 bases for J; bases not matched to a gene: 11.

The chain couples TRBV4-1 to TRBJ2-3, with D uncertain. From germline, CDR1 is MGHRA and CDR2 YSYEKL. V lost 1 base to trimming and J lost 4 bases, with 6 bases between them. This CDR3 has 13 residues. This CDR3 is CASSQGPADTQYF. The DNA for the CDR3 is TGCGCCAGCAGCCAAGGCCCAGCAGATACGCAGTATTTT.

Comments on this clone: One end of the junction does not line up with germline, which may come from a read error. The V gene is TRBV7-9, the J gene TRBJ2-7; TRBD2 is a possible D gene (6 bases). Germline V gene data show CDR1 as SEHNR and CDR2 as FQNEAQ (reference sequence). The CDR3 has 17 amino acids. The CDR3 DNA sequence: TGTTCCAGCAGCGATATGGGTTGGGGGACTGCATTAAGTGAGCAGTACTTC. It translates to CSSSDMGWGTALSEQYF.

This chain connects TRBV30 to TRBJ2-7; 8 bases agree with TRBD1. The CDR3 has 13 amino acids. The V segment lost 3 bases and the J segment 7 bases; nucleotides outside the gene matches: 8. Germline lookup yields CDR1 GTSNPN and CDR2 SVGIG (reference sequence). DNA of the CDR3: TGTGCCTGGAGGGGTAGTGACAGGGGTGAGCAGTACTTC. This sequence encodes CAWRGSDRGEQYF.

The chain joins TRBV28 to TRBJ2-1, with TRBD2 identical over 10 bases. This CDR3 is 15 amino acids long. CDR1 is MDHEN, CDR2 SYDVKM, per germline. V dropped 6 bases and J dropped 1; count of bases not matched to a gene: 3. The CDR3 here is CASRVLAGSYNEQFF. The CDR3 DNA sequence: TGTGCCAGCAGAGTACTAGCGGGGTCCTACAATGAGCAGTTCTTC. The variable domain in full, completed from reference TRBV28 and TRBJ2-1, reads DVKVTQSSRYLVKRTGEKVFLECVQDMDHENMFWYRQDPGLGLRLIYFSYDVKMKEKGDIPEGYSVSREKKERFSLILESASTNQTSMYLCASRVLAGSYNEQFFGPGTRLTVL.

As DNA, the CDR3 is TGTGCCAGCACTCGCGGCTCCTACGAGCAGTACTTC. This codes for CASTRGSYEQYF. The rearrangement uses TRBV2 and TRBJ2-7, with D hard to call. The V gene lost 7 bases and the J gene lost 0 bases, with 7 bases spanning the gap. The CDR3 runs 12 residues. Germline V gives CDR1 SNHLY, CDR2 FYNNEI.

The chain is built from TRBV6-1 and TRBJ1-2; possible D gene TRBD1, 5 bases. Per germline, CDR1 MNHNS and CDR2 SASEGT. There are 13 residues in the CDR3. V lost 5 bases, J lost 7 bases, and 14 bases lay in between. The CDR3: CASSPSRGGGYTF. The DNA for the CDR3 is TGTGCCAGCAGTCCCAGTAGGGGTGGTGGCTACACCTTC.

The chain uses TRBV5-8 and TRBJ2-7; 12 positions match TRBD2. Germline CDR1 and CDR2: SGHTS and YDEGEE. The CDR3 spans 16 residues. Unmatched junction bases numbered 7, after V lost 1 base and J lost 5 bases. The CDR3 DNA sequence: TGTGCCAGCAGCTTGTGGACTAGCGGGATGGGTCACGAGCAGTACTTC. It specifies CASSLWTSGMGHEQYF.

The chain combines TRBV2 with TRBJ2-7; TRBD1 agrees at 10 bases. V shed 4 bases, J shed 1 base, and the junction held 1 base outside the gene matches. The length of the CDR3 is 14 residues. The germline CDR1 and CDR2 sequences are SNHLY and FYNNEI. The CDR3 loop is CASSGQGASYEQYF. The CDR3 bases are TGTGCCAGCAGTGGACAGGGGGCGTCCTACGAGCAGTACTTC.

The J gene is TRBJ2-3, the V gene TRBV30; D is perhaps TRBD1 (5 bases). Germline V gene data show CDR1 as GTSNPN and CDR2 as SVGIG (reference sequence). There are 15 residues in the CDR3. V was pared by 5 bases and J by 0 bases, with 15 bases between. The CDR3 nucleotides are TGTGCCTGGGAACGACGAAGGGGCAGCACAGATACGCAGTATTTT. Encoded protein: CAWERRRGSTDTQYF.

The chain employs TRBV6-1 and TRBJ2-7; maybe TRBD2 (5 bases). Trimming removed 6 bases at V and 2 bases at J, with 14 bases between. The V gene's germline CDR1 is MNHNS and CDR2 SASEGT. There are 14 residues in the CDR3. CDR3: CASSHSVGAYEQYF. Here the CDR3 DNA reads TGTGCCAGCAGCCATTCCGTGGGAGCCTACGAGCAGTACTTC.